Below are 26 T cell receptor beta chains sequenced from a single sample in a study of cytomegalovirus exposure and HLA in healthy donors. Researchers ran the PCR with 60 Vbeta and 13 Jbeta primers. TCRdb keeps only in-frame clones here, not all; method: immunoSEQ multiplex PCR. The sample has 95,000 to 150,000 clones; around three quarters are singletons. The sequencing input was PBMCs. These TCRs come from a man younger than 45 in good health and CMV-seropositive.

This rearrangement joins TRBV10-1 to TRBJ2-2; 7 bases map to TRBD1. The junction had 6 bases not matched to a gene; V was cut back by 9 bases and J by 2 bases. Germline V gene lookup returns CDR1 WNHNN and CDR2 SYGVQD (reference sequence). This CDR3 spans 14 amino acids. The chain's CDR3 is CASQDRVNTGELFF. The CDR3 DNA sequence: TGCGCCAGTCAAGACAGGGTAAACACCGGGGAGCTGTTTTTT.

This chain connects TRBV19 to TRBJ1-1, with TRBD1 identical over 7 bases. The CDR3 contains 14 residues. V shed 7 bases and J 1 base; nucleotides not matched to a gene: 6. Germline CDR1 reads LNHDA; CDR2 reads SQIVND (reference sequence). The chain's CDR3 is CASKGGQWNTEAFF. Written as DNA, the CDR3 is TGTGCCAGTAAGGGGGGACAGTGGAACACTGAAGCTTTCTTT.

This sequence joins TRBV19 and TRBJ1-1, with no clear D. Deletions cut 7 bases from V and 1 base from J, with 13 bases between. The CDR3 is 14 residues long. Germline lookup yields CDR1 LNHDA and CDR2 SQIVND (reference sequence). CDR3 DNA sequence: TGTGCCAGTAAAGTGAGAGAGCCGAACACTGAAGCTTTCTTT. Residues: CASKVREPNTEAFF.

V is TRBV6-5 and J is TRBJ1-2, with TRBD1 identical over 7 bases. From germline, CDR1 is MNHEY and CDR2 SVGAGI. The CDR3 has 14 amino acids. The V gene end was trimmed by 6 bases and the J gene end by 4 bases; junction bases not matched to a gene: 8. The CDR3 nucleotides are TGTGCCAGCAGCCTCCCCACAGGGGTCTATGGCTACACCTTC. Protein product: CASSLPTGVYGYTF.

This clone was detected only a few times. Here the CDR3 reads CASSQGRGRGGEQFF. CDR3 nucleotides: TGCGCCAGCAGCCAAGGGCGGGGGAGGGGTGGTGAGCAGTTCTTC. V usage is TRBV4-1 and J usage is TRBJ2-1; 7 bases match TRBD2. With 1 base clipped from V and 9 bases from J, the junction kept 9 bases outside the gene matches. Germline V gene sequence: CDR1 MGHRA, CDR2 YSYEKL. This CDR3 contains 15 residues.

The genes are TRBV4-2 and TRBJ2-1, with 9 positions matching TRBD2. The ends lost 0 bases at V and 0 bases at J; junction bases unmatched: 12. Germline assignment: CDR1 LGHNA and CDR2 YNFKEQ. The CDR3 is made up of 20 amino acids. CDR3 sequence: CASSQDQSGGGAGSYNEQFF. For the CDR3, the DNA is TGTGCCAGCAGCCAAGATCAGAGTGGCGGGGGGGCTGGCTCCTACAATGAGCAGTTCTTC.

This clone was seen only once. DNA for the CDR3: TGTGCCAGCAGCTTGGCCGGGGGTTGGAGTGGGGCCAACGTCCTGACTTTC. It is translated as CASSLAGGWSGANVLTF. The V gene is TRBV5-8, the J gene TRBJ2-6, with D tentatively TRBD2 (6 bases). From germline, CDR1 is SGHTS and CDR2 YDEGEE. V was clipped by 0 bases and J by 3 bases, with 13 bases between them. The CDR3 is 17 residues long.

This chain connects TRBV5-1 to TRBJ2-7; the D gene is possibly TRBD2 (6 bases). V shed 0 bases and J shed 6 bases, with 28 bases lying between them. This CDR3 has 19 residues. CDR1 is SGHRS and CDR2 is YFSETQ in the germline V gene. The CDR3 DNA follows: TGCGCCAGCAGCTTGGGGGGGGAGCCCGCGTGGCACCGAGATATCGAGCAGTACTTC. Encoded protein: CASSLGGEPAWHRDIEQYF.

This clone has just one count. The V call is TRBV7-9, the J call TRBJ2-3; weak D call: TRBD1 (5 bases). From germline, CDR1 is SEHNR and CDR2 FQNEAQ (reference sequence). V dropped 4 bases and J dropped 6 bases, with 17 bases sitting between them. CDR3 size: 15 residues. CDR3 residues: CASSSDSRVHDTQYF. The DNA for the CDR3 is TGTGCCAGCAGCTCGGATTCCAGGGTACACGATACGCAGTATTTT. Based on the CDR3 plus reference TRBV7-9 and TRBJ2-3, the full variable domain is DTGVSQNPRHKITKRGQNVTFRCDPISEHNRLYWYRQTLGQGPEFLTYFQNEAQLEKSRLLSDRFSAERPKGSFSTLEIQRTEQGDSAMYLCASSSDSRVHDTQYFGPGTRLTVL.

The rearrangement links TRBV6-5 to TRBJ2-7; weak D call: TRBD1 (6 bases). The ends were cut back, 5 bases at V and 2 bases at J, with 16 bases in the middle. Germline CDR1 reads MNHEY; CDR2 reads SVGAGI. This CDR3 has 15 amino acids. CDR3 sequence (DNA): TGTGCCAGCAGTACCTCTCCAGGGGAACCCTACGAGCAGTACTTC. It is translated as CASSTSPGEPYEQYF.

The chain joins TRBV11-2 to TRBJ2-4, with a possible D match to TRBD1 (6 bases). V lost 6 bases and J lost 7, with 22 bases in between. There are 16 residues in the CDR3. Germline lookup yields CDR1 SGHAT and CDR2 FQNNGV. CDR3 protein: CASSYIRGRGYNIQYF. CDR3 DNA sequence: TGTGCCAGCAGTTATATTAGGGGCAGGGGTTATAACATTCAGTACTTC.

The CDR3 region has the DNA TGCGCCAGCAGCCAACCCCGGTACAATGAGCAGTTCTTC. This gives the protein CASSQPRYNEQFF. The chain employs TRBV4-1 and TRBJ2-1; D not certain. Per germline, CDR1 MGHRA and CDR2 YSYEKL. The CDR3 is 13 residues long. The V and J ends lost 2 bases and 4 bases respectively, with 6 bases between them.

The chain carries TRBV27 and TRBJ2-3; 11 bases are a match to TRBD2. With V trimmed by 6 bases and J by 3 bases, 8 bases remained unmatched. The CDR3 contains 16 residues. Germline values: CDR1 MNHEY, CDR2 SMNVEV (reference sequence). CDR3 in DNA: TGTGCCAGCAGACCTTTAGCGGGGGGGCCGACAGATACGCAGTATTTT. Translating it yields CASRPLAGGPTDTQYF.

V is TRBV5-8 and J is TRBJ1-5; possibly TRBD1 for D (5 bases). Germline CDR1 is SGHTS and CDR2 is YDEGEE. The CDR3 is made up of 16 amino acids. V dropped 6 bases and J dropped 3 bases, with 19 bases sitting between them. CDR3 coding DNA: TGTGCCAGCATCTCCTTGGTGGGGCTTTTCAATCAGCCCCAGCATTTT. It specifies CASISLVGLFNQPQHF. Drawing the rest from reference TRBV5-8 and TRBJ1-5, the complete variable domain is EAGVTQSPTHLIKTRGQQATLRCSPISGHTSVYWYQQALGLGLQFLLWYDEGEERNRGNFPPRFSGRQFPNYSSELNVNALELEDSALYLCASISLVGLFNQPQHFGDGTRLSIL.

The gene calls are TRBV11-2 and TRBJ2-1; no firm D call. The V and J ends lost 1 base and 6 bases respectively, with 19 bases between them. Germline CDR1 SGHAT, CDR2 FQNNGV. The CDR3 is 17 residues long. Here the CDR3 reads CASSLVVLTAFSNEQFF. DNA for the CDR3: TGTGCCAGCAGCTTAGTAGTTTTAACAGCCTTTAGCAATGAGCAGTTCTTC.

For the CDR3, the DNA is TGTGCCAGCAGTCCGGGACAGCGCAGTGAAGCTTTCTTT. Protein: CASSPGQRSEAFF. The chain links TRBV9 to TRBJ1-1, with 7 bases that match TRBD1. This CDR3 spans 13 amino acids. The V and J ends lost 5 bases and 7 bases, in that order; junction bases with no gene match: 8. Germline V gene sequence: CDR1 SGDLS, CDR2 YYNGEE. Full variable domain (outside the CDR3, taken from reference TRBV9 and TRBJ1-1): DSGVTQTPKHLITATGQRVTLRCSPRSGDLSVYWYQQSLDQGLQFLIQYYNGEERAKGNILERFSAQQFPDLHSELNLSSLELGDSALYFCASSPGQRSEAFFGQGTRLTVV.

This clone has just one count. The chain links TRBV11-3 to TRBJ2-2; tentative D call: TRBD2 (6 bases). The germline V gene has CDR1 SGHNT and CDR2 YENEEA. The CDR3 runs to 17 residues. V gave up 4 bases and J gave up 1 base, with 16 bases separating them. CDR3 in DNA: TGTGCCAGCAGCTCTAGGGACGGGACTCAGAACACCGGGGAGCTGTTTTTT. Its protein product is CASSSRDGTQNTGELFF. The complete variable domain, with remaining parts taken from reference TRBV11-3 and TRBJ2-2, reads EAGVVQSPRYKIIEKKQPVAFWCNPISGHNTLYWYLQNLGQGPELLIRYENEEAVDDSQLPKDRFSAERLKGVDSTLKIQPAELGDSAVYLCASSSRDGTQNTGELFFGEGSRLTVL.

V and J are TRBV5-4 and TRBJ1-2; TRBD1 agrees at 11 bases. The CDR3 has 13 amino acids. The V gene end was trimmed by 5 bases and the J gene end by 4 bases; junction bases not matched to a gene: 1. The germline gives CDR1 SGHNT, CDR2 YYREEE (reference sequence). The DNA for the CDR3 is TGTGCCAGCAGGGGGACAGGGGGCTATGGCTACACCTTC. This codes for CASRGTGGYGYTF.

This chain joins TRBV2 and TRBJ1-1; 11 nucleotides match TRBD1. The V and J ends lost 5 bases and 7 bases, in that order; junction bases with no gene match: 9. The CDR3 contains 15 residues. Germline V gene sequence: CDR1 SNHLY, CDR2 FYNNEI. The CDR3 loop is CASSTPGQGVGEAFF. In nucleotides, the CDR3 is TGTGCCAGCAGTACCCCGGGACAGGGGGTTGGTGAAGCTTTCTTT. Together with reference TRBV2 and TRBJ1-1, the CDR3 gives the full variable domain: EPEVTQTPSHQVTQMGQEVILRCVPISNHLYFYWYRQILGQKVEFLVSFYNNEISEKSEIFDDQFSVERPDGSNFTLKIRSTKLEDSAMYFCASSTPGQGVGEAFFGQGTRLTVV.

The V gene is TRBV7-3, the J gene TRBJ2-2, with unresolved D. The ends were cut back, 1 base at V and 4 bases at J, with 7 bases in the middle. In germline, CDR1 is SGHTA, CDR2 FQGTGA. The CDR3 has 14 residues. The CDR3 region is CASSLIGSTGELFF. CDR3 bases: TGTGCCAGCAGCTTAATCGGGTCCACCGGGGAGCTGTTTTTT.

The chain links TRBV27 to TRBJ1-5, with TRBD1 matching over 8 bases. The ends lost 3 bases at V and 4 bases at J; junction bases unmatched: 17. The CDR3 runs 19 residues. Germline V CDR1 and CDR2: MNHEY, SMNVEV (reference sequence). The CDR3 DNA reads TGTGCCAGCAGTTTTCGGTTTTATGCAGGGGGCGCGGGAAATCAGCCCCAGCATTTT. Protein: CASSFRFYAGGAGNQPQHF.

The gene calls are TRBV6-5 and TRBJ2-5; 11 bases are a match to TRBD1. Trimming took 2 bases from V and 3 from J; bases not matched to a gene: 5. The germline V gene has CDR1 MNHEY and CDR2 SVGAGI. The CDR3 loop spans 16 amino acids. CDR3 loop: CASSYKGTGGKETQYF. The DNA of the CDR3 is TGTGCCAGCAGTTACAAAGGGACAGGGGGTAAAGAGACCCAGTACTTC.

The chain employs TRBV15 and TRBJ2-5; 10 positions agree with TRBD2. Germline assignment: CDR1 LNHNV and CDR2 YYDKDF (reference sequence). This CDR3 has 15 residues. The V gene end was trimmed by 4 bases and the J gene end by 11 bases; junction bases not matched to a gene: 13. The CDR3 coding sequence is TGTGCCACCAGCAAAACGCGGCTAGCGGGGGATCGGCAGTACTTC. This translates into CATSKTRLAGDRQYF.

This chain links TRBV6-1 with TRBJ2-3; D unclear. The CDR3 spans 13 residues. Trimming shortened V by 4 bases and J by 1 base, and 6 bases separated the two germline ends. The germline gives CDR1 MNHNS, CDR2 SASEGT. Here the CDR3 DNA reads TGTGCCAGCAGTGGCAGTCGCACAGATACGCAGTATTTT. Translated: CASSGSRTDTQYF.

The chain couples TRBV6-6 to TRBJ2-7, with 9 bases that match TRBD1. J was trimmed by 0 bases and V by 6 bases; bases with no gene match: 6. CDR3 length: 15 residues. Looked up from germline, CDR1 is MNHNY and CDR2 is SVGAGI (reference sequence). Written as DNA, the CDR3 is TGTGCCAGCAGACAGGGGGCTCCAAACTCCTACGAGCAGTACTTC. Translation: CASRQGAPNSYEQYF.

The rearrangement links TRBV7-9 to TRBJ2-3; 10 bases fit TRBD2. The CDR3 extends over 15 amino acids. Germline assignment: CDR1 SEHNR and CDR2 FQNEAQ (reference sequence). V shed 1 base, J shed 4 bases, and the junction held 2 bases outside the gene matches. The CDR3 region is CASSLEGLAADTQYF. Written as DNA, the CDR3 is TGTGCCAGCAGCTTAGAAGGACTAGCGGCAGATACGCAGTATTTT.